The clone carrying this T cell receptor (beta chain) was observed many times. Its antigen is unknown. Unsorted bulk tissue, about 20-32 mg of it, served as the source for co-extraction of RNA and DNA. Surgeons resected the patients' primary liver carcinomas. The CDR3 sequence is 12 residues long. CDR1 is DFQATT, CDR2 SNEGSKA, per germline (reference sequence). V lost 5 bases and J 4 bases, leaving 11 bases between the germline ends. These data belong to a study of tumor-infiltrating lymphocytes in primary liver carcinoma. Findings and caveats of the study: Detection in all five tumor regions applied to only about 7.5-25% of top clones. Pairs comparing tumor with adjacent tissue or blood overlapped less than pairs drawn from tumor regions.

The input was around 500 ng total RNA; TCR beta cDNA was made from it with a constant-region primer. Generation of the TCR beta libraries relied on three nested multiplex PCR rounds using slightly modified ARM-PCR. TRBV1-TRBV30 forward primers and a C-beta reverse primer were used in the first two PCR rounds, which each ran for 9 to 10 cycles. TCRdb reprocessed the multiplex PCR reads via MiXCR and lists one record per CDR3 protein. This sample has fewer than 250,000 distinct CDR3 sequences; around four fifths occur once, and the top ten carry less than 20%. The sample was tumor tissue from primary liver carcinoma. The chain is built from TRBV20-1 and TRBJ1-1; no clear D gene. The receptor's source is a man in his forties or fifties with primary liver carcinoma and hepatitis B virus infection. The CDR3 nucleotides read TGCAGTGCTCCCACGACGGGCACTGAAGCTTTCTTT. Encoded protein: CSAPTTGTEAFF.